The 20 T cell receptor beta chains in this list originate from one sample, sequenced in a study of T cells in Graves' hyperthyroidism and ophthalmopathy. The investigators amplified TCR beta CDR3 regions from RNA transcripts. TCR CDR3 underwent first-round RT-PCR with the HTBI primer set. TCRdb processed the multiplex PCR reads anew with MiXCR; each CDR3 protein has one entry. In the table there are roughly 170,000 distinct CDR3 sequences, around 8.9% of which are singletons. Source material: blood. The receptors shown here come from a woman under 30 with Graves' hyperthyroidism that later progressed to Graves' ophthalmopathy.

This clonotype was picked up many times. The chain carries TRBV5-6 and TRBJ2-3, with 10 bases aligning to TRBD2. V shed 4 bases, J shed 2 bases, and the junction held 7 bases outside the gene matches. This CDR3 has 16 residues. CDR1 is SGHDT, CDR2 YYEEEE, per germline. CDR3 in DNA: TGTGCCAGCAGCCAAGTAGCGGGGGGAGACACAGATACGCAGTATTTT. Translation gives CASSQVAGGDTDTQYF.

This clonotype was seen a handful of times. The chain has TRBV25-1 and TRBJ2-7, with D unclear. V was shortened by 3 bases and J by 0 bases, with 6 bases between the two germline ends. There are 13 residues in the CDR3. In germline, CDR1 is MGHDK, CDR2 SYGVNS. Here the CDR3 reads CASSDSGSYEQYF. DNA of the CDR3: TGTGCCAGCAGTGACTCAGGCTCCTACGAGCAGTACTTC.

About this clonotype itself: Given a much more abundant clone one base away, this may be a read error. The CDR3 bases are TGTGCCACCAGTGATTGGACAGGGAGGAATGGCTGCACCTTC. This translates into CATSDWTGRNGCTF. J is TRBJ1-2 and V is TRBV24-1; 8 bases agree with TRBD1. This CDR3 comprises 14 residues. Germline V gene sequence: CDR1 KGHDR, CDR2 SFDVKD.

CDR3 in DNA: TGTGCCAGCAGCCGTACCGGGACAGGGGGCGCGGGAGGCTACACCTTC. Encoded protein: CASSRTGTGGAGGYTF. This sequence joins TRBV5-4 and TRBJ1-2; 12 nucleotides align to TRBD1. V dropped 4 bases and J dropped 8; count of bases not matched to a gene: 12. CDR1 SGHNT and CDR2 YYREEE come from the germline V gene (reference sequence). The CDR3 is 16 amino acids.

This clonotype was seen many times. At one of its ends the junction is not consistent with the germline gene, which may arise from a read error. The V and J genes are TRBV7-7 and TRBJ2-5, with 8 bases aligning to TRBD1. Germline CDR1 reads SSHAT; CDR2 reads FNYEAQ (reference sequence). The CDR3 has 13 amino acids. CDR3 DNA sequence: TGTGCTAGCAGCACTGACAGGGGAAAGACCCAGTACTTC. Protein product: CASSTDRGKTQYF.

This clonotype was picked up many times. This chain links TRBV9 with TRBJ2-1; 9 nucleotides match TRBD2. The trim removed 0 bases at V and 9 bases at J, leaving 10 bases unmatched. Germline values: CDR1 SGDLS, CDR2 YYNGEE. This CDR3 is built from 16 residues. This CDR3 reads CASSVGPVREGGEQFF. CDR3 bases: TGTGCCAGCAGCGTAGGGCCAGTGCGGGAGGGGGGTGAGCAGTTCTTC.

There are many counts of this clonotype. The chain employs TRBV7-2 and TRBJ2-7, with D possibly matching TRBD1 (6 bases). The CDR3 is 12 amino acids. Looked up from germline, CDR1 is SGHTA and CDR2 is FQGNSA. V lost 5 bases to trimming and J lost 3 bases, with 8 bases between them. Here the CDR3 reads CASSRDNYEQYF. CDR3 DNA: TGTGCCAGCAGCCGGGACAACTACGAGCAGTACTTC.

In its sample, this clonotype was seen many times. The chain recombines TRBV6-5 with TRBJ1-2, with D perhaps TRBD1 (5 bases). Germline V lookup: CDR1 MNHEY, CDR2 SVGAGI. The CDR3 loop spans 15 amino acids. The V gene lost 2 bases and the J gene lost 4 bases, with 14 bases spanning the gap. CDR3 amino acids: CASSYRGQAPYGYTF. CDR3 DNA sequence: TGTGCCAGCAGTTACCGGGGCCAGGCCCCCTATGGCTACACCTTC.

This clonotype was picked up many times. At one of its ends the junction is not consistent with the germline gene, which may arise from a read error. The V call is TRBV7-9, the J call TRBJ1-1, with TRBD1 as a possible D gene (5 bases). The germline gives CDR1 SEHNR, CDR2 FQNEAQ (reference sequence). The length of the CDR3 is 16 residues. The CDR3: CASRLDPGRVNTEAFF. CDR3 nucleotide sequence: TGTGCCAGCAGGTTAGACCCAGGGAGGGTGAACACTGAAGCTTTCTTT.

This clonotype was counted ten times or more. The CDR3: CASKQASVAGELFF. CDR3 sequence (DNA): TGTGCCAGCAAGCAAGCGTCGGTAGCCGGGGAGCTGTTTTTT. The chain recombines TRBV6-1 with TRBJ2-2; no definite D call. V lost 7 bases, J lost 6 bases, and 15 bases lay in between. CDR1 is MNHNS and CDR2 is SASEGT in the germline V gene. This CDR3 region has 14 residues.

This clonotype was observed many times. The chain employs TRBV7-3 and TRBJ1-1; a weak D match, TRBD1 (5 bases). Germline-derived CDR1 and CDR2 are SGHTA and FQGTGA. The CDR3 consists of 13 residues. The V gene lost 6 bases and the J gene lost 1 base, with 9 bases spanning the gap. The chain's CDR3 is CASRYQGNTEAFF. CDR3 sequence (DNA): TGTGCCAGCAGATATCAGGGGAACACTGAAGCTTTCTTT.

There are many counts of this clonotype. The chain links TRBV20-1 to TRBJ1-5; D gene unclear. With 0 bases removed from V and 4 bases from J, the gap between germline ends came to 4 bases. Germline V CDR1 and CDR2: DFQATT, SNEGSKA (reference sequence). CDR3 size: 12 residues. The DNA of the CDR3 is TGCAGTGCTAGAGATGGGAATCAGCCCCAGCATTTT. It yields the protein CSARDGNQPQHF.

About this clonotype: Since a much larger clone is just one base distant, this may be a read error. The DNA of the CDR3 is TGTGCCAGCACCCGGCGGGAGGGCCGAGGGGATGAGCAGTTCTTC. It encodes CASTRREGRGDEQFF. The chain combines TRBV3-1 with TRBJ2-1; 9 nucleotides align to TRBD2. The germline CDR1 and CDR2 sequences are LGHDT and YNNKEL (reference sequence). Trimming cost V 7 bases and J 8 bases; bases outside gene matches: 12. The CDR3 sequence is 15 residues long.

This clonotype was picked up many times. The chain carries TRBV20-1 and TRBJ1-1, with TRBD1 matching over 9 bases. CDR1 is DFQATT and CDR2 is SNEGSKA in the germline V gene (reference sequence). J was trimmed by 0 bases and V by 5 bases; bases with no gene match: 7. This CDR3 contains 15 residues. CDR3 sequence (DNA): TGCAGTGCTTCGGATACAGGGGGCATGAACACTGAAGCTTTCTTT. This encodes CSASDTGGMNTEAFF.

The chain employs TRBV20-1 and TRBJ1-4; 7 nucleotides agree with TRBD1. CDR3 length: 13 amino acids. V trimming: 4 bases; J trimming: 3 bases; junction bases outside the gene matches: 2. CDR1 DFQATT and CDR2 SNEGSKA come from the germline V gene (reference sequence). CDR3 sequence (DNA): TGCAGTGCTACCGGGACAGCTAATGAAAAACTGTTTTTT. Translating it yields CSATGTANEKLFF.

This clonotype was observed many times. The chain recombines TRBV7-3 with TRBJ2-1; the match to TRBD2 covers 7 bases. Unmatched junction bases numbered 11, after V lost 5 bases and J lost 7 bases. Germline V gene sequence: CDR1 SGHTA, CDR2 FQGTGA. The CDR3 contains 15 residues. CDR3 bases: TGTGCCAGCAGCCACAGCGGGGCCTTGGGGAATGAGCAGTTCTTC. Translating gives CASSHSGALGNEQFF.

Notes on this clonotype: This may stem from a read error, because a much larger clone lies one nucleotide away. The chain uses TRBV10-3 and TRBJ1-2; D not certain. CDR3 length equals 16 residues. From germline, CDR1 is ENHRY and CDR2 SYGVKD. Here the CDR3 reads CAVSEDPTPDNYGYTF. The CDR3 nucleotides read TGTGCCGTCAGTGAGGATCCGACACCAGATAACTATGGCTACACCTTC.

This clonotype was found many times. The chain joins TRBV11-2 to TRBJ1-6; possibly TRBD1 for D (6 bases). From germline, CDR1 is SGHAT and CDR2 FQNNGV. V dropped 1 base and J dropped 9 bases, with 10 bases sitting between them. The CDR3 is 14 amino acids. CDR3 nucleotides: TGTGCCAGCAGCTTAGCGGGGGCAGGTTCACCCCTCCACTTT. This translates into CASSLAGAGSPLHF.

This chain links TRBV3-1 with TRBJ2-7, with D unclear. This CDR3 spans 17 amino acids. V dropped 0 bases and J dropped 0 bases, with 15 bases sitting between them. CDR1 is LGHDT and CDR2 is YNNKEL in the germline V gene (reference sequence). The CDR3 protein is CASSQEPAGKLSYEQYF. CDR3 DNA: TGTGCCAGCAGCCAAGAGCCAGCCGGAAAGCTCTCCTACGAGCAGTACTTC.

The gene calls are TRBV5-1 and TRBJ1-1, with D perhaps TRBD1 (6 bases). The germline V gene has CDR1 SGHRS and CDR2 YFSETQ. The ends were cut back, 5 bases at V and 1 base at J, with 12 bases in the middle. The CDR3 runs 14 residues. This CDR3 reads CASSWGHKNTEAFF. The CDR3 bases are TGCGCCAGCAGTTGGGGACACAAGAACACTGAAGCTTTCTTT.